Listed below are T cell receptor beta chains from one sample, sequenced in a study of graft-versus-host responses after intestinal transplantation. The table came from immunoSEQ multiplex PCR; TCRdb's copy has only in-frame clones and leaves some out. The sample has tens of thousands of clones; 80% to 90% are singletons. The sequencing here drew on PBMCs, taken just over 64 days after intestinal transplantation. The receptor set was obtained from a human patient who received an intestinal transplant, so some T cells may come from the graft donor. The CDR3 runs from the conserved cysteine through the conserved F or W. A D gene is named only where the DNA matches it firmly. Some rows have no size entry. The others give once, few or many, or a class for an expanded clone.

V gene	J gene	clone size	D gene	CDR3 protein	CDR3 DNA
TRBV6-6	TRBJ2-3	.	TRBD2	CASSSGGLADTQYF	TGTGCCAGCAGTAGCGGGGGATTGGCAGATACGCAGTATTTT
TRBV4-3	TRBJ2-7	.	.	CASSQSQTGIRFPYEQYF	TGCGCCAGCAGCCAATCGCAGACCGGGATCCGTTTTCCCTACGAGCAGTACTTC
TRBV27	TRBJ1-2	.	.	CASSLGATEHYGYTF	TGTGCCAGCAGTTTAGGTGCGACAGAACACTATGGCTACACCTTC
TRBV5-1	TRBJ2-1	.	.	CASSLVGPLSYNEQFF	TGCGCCAGCAGCCTGGTGGGACCTCTCTCCTACAATGAGCAGTTCTTC
TRBV11-3	TRBJ2-1	.	TRBD1	CASSPRDRGLVNEQFF	TGTGCCAGCAGCCCACGGGACAGGGGGCTGGTAAATGAGCAGTTCTTC
TRBV13	TRBJ1-6	.	TRBD1	CASSLSTGGPNSPLHF	TGTGCCAGCAGCTTAAGTACAGGGGGGCCCAATTCACCCCTCCACTTT
TRBV4-1	TRBJ2-1	.	.	CASSQEEGVANEQFF	TGCGCCAGCAGCCAAGAGGAGGGCGTTGCCAATGAGCAGTTCTTC
TRBV4-1	TRBJ1-6	.	.	CASSQDRYNSPLHF	TGCGCCAGCAGCCAAGACAGGTATAATTCACCCCTCCACTTT
TRBV15	TRBJ2-1	once	.	CATSGSTNEQFF	TGTGCCACCAGCGGGAGCACCAATGAGCAGTTCTTC
TRBV9	TRBJ2-1	few	.	CASSVEYNEQFF	TGTGCCAGCAGCGTAGAGTACAATGAGCAGTTCTTC
TRBV9	TRBJ2-4	once	.	CASSAGTRGTDIQYF	TGTGCCAGCAGCGCTGGAACGAGGGGAACGGACATTCAGTACTTC
TRBV5-4	TRBJ2-7	once	.	CASSPPGSDEQYF	TGTGCCAGCAGCCCCCCAGGTTCCGACGAGCAGTACTTC
TRBV7-2	TRBJ2-7	once	TRBD2	CASSLGILPVAGEEREQYF	TGTGCCAGCAGCTTAGGGATACTACCGGTGGCGGGGGAAGAACGCGAGCAGTACTTC
TRBV6-1	TRBJ2-7	few	.	CASQGSGDEQYF	TGTGCCTCCCAAGGGTCAGGCGACGAGCAGTACTTC
TRBV13	TRBJ1-3	.	TRBD1	CATERGQRRNTIYF	TGTGCCACCGAACGGGGACAGCGTAGGAACACCATATATTTT
TRBV6-5	TRBJ1-3	.	.	CASSYSTGEGRNTIYF	TGTGCCAGCAGTTACTCGACAGGAGAGGGCCGAAACACCATATATTTT
TRBV7-8	TRBJ1-2	.	.	CASSLVFREGKNYGYTF	TGTGCCAGCAGCTTAGTATTTCGGGAAGGGAAGAACTATGGCTACACCTTC
TRBV19	TRBJ1-1	once	TRBD1	CASSSRDRKYTEAFF	TGTGCCAGTAGTTCCCGGGACAGGAAATACACTGAAGCTTTCTTT
TRBV11-3	TRBJ1-2	.	.	CASSSIRWNGYTF	TGTGCCAGCAGTTCGATCCGTTGGAATGGCTACACCTTC
TRBV27	TRBJ1-5	.	.	CASREGGSNQPQHF	TGTGCCAGCAGGGAGGGGGGCAGCAATCAGCCCCAGCATTTT
TRBV6-6	TRBJ1-5	.	.	CASSYWGGFWGQPQHF	TGTGCCAGCAGTTATTGGGGTGGGTTTTGGGGGCAGCCCCAGCATTTT